This T cell receptor (beta chain) was observed in a study of vaccination and CD4 T cells after COVID-19. Study in general: At a median 72 days (range 14 to 241) after dose two, post-vaccine samples were obtained.

The treatment was: roughly 10-day PBMC culture with coronavirus spike peptide pools or control peptides (ViraFEST assay). ViraFEST stimulated the growth of antigen-specific T cells using peptide pools and subsequently profiled their TCRs by sequencing. A remark on this clonotype: No antigen is known for it.

Sequencing of DNA taken from cultured CD4+ T cells relied on the Oncomine TCR Beta short-read assay. TCRdb reprocessed the PCR reads with MiXCR, giving one entry per CDR3 protein. The top ten hold under 5% of the sample, which has approximately 20,000 distinct CDR3 sequences, approximately 50% seen once. V shed 6 bases, J shed 2 bases, and the junction held 6 bases outside the gene matches. Germline CDR1 is MNHNS and CDR2 is SASEGT. CDR3 size: 16 residues. This TCR was recovered from a human donor who had recovered from COVID-19. V usage is TRBV6-1 and J usage is TRBJ2-3; 12 positions agree with TRBD2. Sequences were derived from CD4+ T cells from blood, cultured in vitro, sampled before SARS-CoV-2 vaccination. CDR3 nucleotides: TGTGCCAGCAGCCGAGGGACTAGCGGGTCCACAGATACGCAGTATTTT. Amino acids: CASSRGTSGSTDTQYF.